The 32 T cell receptor beta chains in this list originate from one sample, sequenced in a study of blood T cell repertoires in COVID-19. Sequencing was performed with immunoSEQ multiplex PCR; in TCRdb, only in-frame clones are kept and a portion is missing. The sample carries about 230,000 clones, about nine tenths recorded once. The sample comprised peripheral blood. These receptors originate from a woman in her sixties with acute or convalescent COVID-19.

The CDR3 DNA is TGTGCCACCGAGGGGCTAGCGGGTTTCAATGAGCAGTTCTTC. It is translated as CATEGLAGFNEQFF. V and J are TRBV2 and TRBJ2-1; 8 nucleotides match TRBD2. V lost 10 bases to trimming and J lost 6 bases; unmatched junction nucleotides: 11. The CDR3 is 14 amino acids. The germline V gene has CDR1 SNHLY and CDR2 FYNNEI.

The chain employs TRBV6-5 and TRBJ2-1; possibly TRBD2 for D (5 bases). This CDR3 is built from 15 residues. CDR1 is MNHEY and CDR2 is SVGAGI in the germline V gene. The V end lost 2 bases, the J end lost 2 bases, and 10 bases lay between the germline ends. For the CDR3, the DNA is TGTGCCAGCAGTTACCGGGGATATACCTACAATGAGCAGTTCTTC. This gives the protein CASSYRGYTYNEQFF.

The J gene is TRBJ2-3, the V gene TRBV5-1; 12 bases are shared with TRBD2. The CDR3 length is 17 residues. V trimming: 4 bases; J trimming: 6 bases; junction bases outside the gene matches: 12. CDR1 and CDR2 from the germline V gene are SGHRS and YFSETQ. CDR3 in amino acids: CASSAGATSGSLDTQYF. The CDR3 nucleotides read TGCGCCAGCAGCGCCGGGGCGACTAGCGGGAGTTTGGATACGCAGTATTTT. Using reference TRBV5-1 and TRBJ2-3 for the parts outside the CDR3, the full variable domain is KAGVTQTPRYLIKTRGQQVTLSCSPISGHRSVSWYQQTPGQGLQFLFEYFSETQRNKGNFPGRFSGRQFSNSRSEMNVSTLELGDSALYLCASSAGATSGSLDTQYFGPGTRLTVL.

Details on this clone: This sample also contains other DNA sequences that code for the same CDR3. The rearrangement uses TRBV25-1 and TRBJ1-2; TRBD1 is a possible D gene (6 bases). The CDR3 has 13 amino acids. Trimming removed 3 bases from V and 2 bases from J, with 7 bases in between. Germline loops: CDR1 MGHDK, CDR2 SYGVNS. The CDR3 loop is CASSDDRNYGYTF. DNA of the CDR3: TGTGCCAGCAGTGACGACAGGAACTATGGCTACACCTTC.

The CDR3, as DNA: TGCAGCGTAGGACAGCGAGCACAAGGAGAGACCCAGTACTTC. Translating gives CSVGQRAQGETQYF. V usage is TRBV29-1 and J usage is TRBJ2-5, with TRBD1 as a possible D gene (6 bases). Germline V gives CDR1 SQVTM, CDR2 ANQGSEA. V lost 6 bases and J 4 bases, leaving 18 bases between the germline ends. This CDR3 is 14 amino acids long.

V is TRBV19 and J is TRBJ1-2; 12 bases map to TRBD1. The CDR3 covers 18 residues. CDR1 and CDR2 (germline): LNHDA, SQIVND (reference sequence). Trimming removed 5 bases from V and 6 bases from J; junction bases left unmatched: 16. The CDR3, as DNA: TGTGCCAGTAGTCCATCCGGGACAGGGGGCGCCCCCACGGATGGCTACACCTTC. The encoded protein is CASSPSGTGGAPTDGYTF. The full variable domain, in which reference TRBV19 and TRBJ1-2 provide the parts outside the CDR3, is DGGITQSPKYLFRKEGQNVTLSCEQNLNHDAMYWYRQDPGQGLRLIYYSQIVNDFQKGDIAEGYSVSREKKESFPLTVTSAQKNPTAFYLCASSPSGTGGAPTDGYTFGSGTRLTVV.

This chain joins TRBV5-1 and TRBJ2-5; 7 nucleotides align to TRBD2. J was trimmed by 2 bases and V by 3 bases; bases with no gene match: 10. This CDR3 spans 16 amino acids. Germline V gene lookup returns CDR1 SGHRS and CDR2 YFSETQ. Here the CDR3 reads CASSSATSLLQETQYF. The CDR3 DNA follows: TGCGCCAGCAGCTCCGCGACTAGCTTACTTCAAGAGACCCAGTACTTC.

The rearrangement links TRBV3-1 (or the pseudogene TRBV3-2) to TRBJ1-1; D is undetermined. Trimming cost V 2 bases and J 4 bases, with 8 bases left between them. This CDR3 region has 13 residues. From germline, CDR1 is LGHDT and CDR2 YNNKEL (reference sequence). CDR3 residues: CASSQYAATEAFF. As DNA, the CDR3 is TGTGCCAGCAGCCAATACGCGGCCACTGAAGCTTTCTTT.

The gene calls are TRBV4-1 and TRBJ1-1; TRBD1 might be the D (5 bases). The germline gives CDR1 MGHRA, CDR2 YSYEKL. V lost 0 bases, J lost 5 bases, and 13 bases lay in between. CDR3 size: 15 residues. In nucleotides, the CDR3 is TGCGCCAGCAGCCAAGAAGGGCAGGGAGGGACTGAAGCTTTCTTT. As protein: CASSQEGQGGTEAFF.

The chain carries TRBV7-8 and TRBJ1-5, with a tentative D call TRBD1 (6 bases). CDR3 length equals 15 residues. Germline assignment: CDR1 SGHVS and CDR2 FQNEAQ. V was clipped by 5 bases and J by 1 base, with 12 bases between them. The CDR3 sequence is CASSRLGQSNQPQHF. The CDR3 DNA follows: TGTGCCAGCAGCCGACTTGGACAGAGCAATCAGCCCCAGCATTTT.

This clone was seen once. This chain links TRBV6-6 with TRBJ1-2, with no clear D. The CDR3 sequence is 13 residues long. Germline CDR1 MNHNY, CDR2 SVGAGI (reference sequence). V lost 0 bases and J lost 3, with 5 bases in between. CDR3 sequence (DNA): TGTGCCAGCAGTTACTCCGGGGACTATGGCTACACCTTC. The encoded protein is CASSYSGDYGYTF.

The V call is TRBV6-2 or TRBV6-3, the J call TRBJ2-5; 7 nucleotides match TRBD1. From germline, CDR1 is MNHEY and CDR2 SVGEGT. The CDR3 is 11 amino acids. Germline trimming cut 5 bases from V and 12 bases from J; bases unmatched to any gene: 6. The CDR3: CASSQGTDKYF. CDR3 nucleotides: TGTGCCAGCAGTCAAGGGACAGACAAGTACTTC.

V gene TRBV19 combines with J gene TRBJ1-6; TRBD1 agrees at 10 bases. CDR1 is LNHDA, CDR2 SQIVND, per germline (reference sequence). CDR3 size: 15 residues. With 1 base clipped from V and 8 bases from J, the junction kept 2 bases outside the gene matches. CDR3 DNA: TGTGCCAGTAGTATAGGAGGGACAGGGGATTCACCCCTCCACTTT. As protein: CASSIGGTGDSPLHF.

The chain employs TRBV15 and TRBJ1-5; 9 nucleotides agree with TRBD1. V lost 0 bases and J lost 7; bases outside the gene matches: 4. Germline values: CDR1 LNHNV, CDR2 YYDKDF (reference sequence). The CDR3 loop spans 15 amino acids. The CDR3 spells CATSRDMTGGQPQHF. CDR3 sequence (DNA): TGTGCCACCAGCAGAGATATGACAGGGGGGCAGCCCCAGCATTTT. The whole variable domain, remainder taken from reference TRBV15 and TRBJ1-5, is DAMVIQNPRYQVTQFGKPVTLSCSQTLNHNVMYWYQQKSSQAPKLLFHYYDKDFNNEADTPDNFQSRRPNTSFCFLDIRSPGLGDTAMYLCATSRDMTGGQPQHFGDGTRLSIL.

The V call is TRBV27, the J call TRBJ2-1; D is uncertain. V gave up 7 bases and J gave up 0 bases, with 16 bases separating them. Looked up from germline, CDR1 is MNHEY and CDR2 is SMNVEV (reference sequence). The CDR3 is made up of 16 amino acids. CDR3 protein: CASTRLMGSSYNEQFF. The CDR3 nucleotides are TGTGCCAGCACCCGCCTTATGGGCAGCTCCTACAATGAGCAGTTCTTC.

The rearrangement links TRBV5-4 to TRBJ1-1, with D unresolved. This CDR3 is built from 15 residues. V gave up 0 bases and J gave up 5 bases, with 14 bases separating them. Per the germline V gene, CDR1 is SGHNT and CDR2 is YYREEE (reference sequence). In DNA form, the CDR3 reads TGTGCCAGCAGCTTGGAGTGGGGTCGGGGAACTGAAGCTTTCTTT. It yields the protein CASSLEWGRGTEAFF.

The V and J genes are TRBV7-2 and TRBJ1-2; 9 bases align to TRBD1. The CDR3 extends over 19 amino acids. The J segment lost 2 bases and the V segment lost 3 bases, leaving 16 bases of the junction unmatched. Per the germline V gene, CDR1 is SGHTA and CDR2 is FQGNSA. The CDR3 DNA reads TGTGCCAGCAGCTTTCTTGGATCCGGGACAGGGCAAACGAACTATGGCTACACCTTC. It specifies CASSFLGSGTGQTNYGYTF.

The chain's CDR3 is CASRRGGLAGGPGELFF. CDR3 coding DNA: TGTGCCAGCAGGAGGGGAGGACTAGCGGGGGGGCCCGGGGAGCTGTTTTTT. V usage is TRBV2 and J usage is TRBJ2-2, with 15 positions matching TRBD2. Germline CDR1 reads SNHLY; CDR2 reads FYNNEI. V dropped 6 bases and J dropped 6; count of bases not matched to a gene: 8. The CDR3 runs 17 residues.

This chain connects TRBV6-5 to TRBJ1-6, with D tentatively TRBD1 (5 bases). The CDR3 runs 15 residues. Per germline, CDR1 MNHEY and CDR2 SVGAGI. V was trimmed by 8 bases and J by 11 bases, leaving 22 bases between them. The CDR3, as DNA: TGTGCCAGCGGGGTCATTGGGCAGGGTGGTCCACCCCTCCACTTT. It codes for CASGVIGQGGPPLHF.

The chain links TRBV19 to TRBJ2-3, with D maybe TRBD2 (5 bases). Germline lookup yields CDR1 LNHDA and CDR2 SQIVND (reference sequence). V gave up 1 base and J gave up 0 bases, with 8 bases separating them. The CDR3 is 15 residues long. CDR3 loop: CASSIVLASTDTQYF. CDR3 bases: TGTGCCAGTAGTATAGTCCTAGCCAGCACAGATACGCAGTATTTT.

This chain uses TRBV6-2 or TRBV6-3 with TRBJ2-5; possibly TRBD2 for D (5 bases). Trimming removed 4 bases from V and 6 bases from J, with 18 bases in between. This CDR3 contains 15 residues. Germline CDR1 and CDR2: MNHEY and SVGEGT. CDR3 in DNA: TGTGCCAGCAGTTCGGTGACTAACTCTATTCAGACCCAGTACTTC. Translation gives CASSSVTNSIQTQYF.

This chain joins TRBV5-5 and TRBJ1-6; possible D gene TRBD1, 5 bases. Germline CDR1 is SGHKS and CDR2 is YYEKEE (reference sequence). Trimming took 0 bases from V and 8 from J, leaving 15 bases between them. There are 16 residues in the CDR3. The CDR3 sequence: CASSLASGGADSPLHF. CDR3 DNA sequence: TGTGCCAGCAGCTTGGCTTCTGGTGGGGCAGATTCACCCCTCCACTTT.

The chain links TRBV11-3 to TRBJ1-3, with 7 bases matching TRBD1. This CDR3 comprises 14 residues. The germline V gene has CDR1 SGHNT and CDR2 YENEEA. V trimming: 6 bases; J trimming: 4 bases; junction bases outside the gene matches: 6. The CDR3 DNA reads TGTGCCAGCAGTTCACAGGGGACAGGAAACACCATATATTTT. It codes for CASSSQGTGNTIYF.

This CDR3 reads CASSLVAGVRAGELFF. CDR3 bases: TGTGCCAGCAGCTTAGTCGCGGGAGTGCGTGCCGGGGAGCTGTTTTTT. This sequence joins TRBV11-2 and TRBJ2-2; 7 bases align to TRBD2. The V and J ends lost 1 base and 6 bases, in that order; junction bases with no gene match: 8. Per germline, CDR1 SGHAT and CDR2 FQNNGV. This CDR3 has 16 amino acids. The full variable domain, rest sourced from reference TRBV11-2 and TRBJ2-2, is EAGVAQSPRYKIIEKRQSVAFWCNPISGHATLYWYQQILGQGPKLLIQFQNNGVVDDSQLPKDRFSAERLKGVDSTLKIQPAKLEDSAVYLCASSLVAGVRAGELFFGEGSRLTVL.

The CDR3, as DNA: TGTGCCAGCAGCCTCCGACGGGTTTCCAAAAACATTCAGTACTTC. Translated: CASSLRRVSKNIQYF. This rearrangement joins TRBV11-3 to TRBJ2-4, with unresolved D. CDR1 is SGHNT and CDR2 is YENEEA in the germline V gene. Trimming left V 5 bases short and J 2 bases short, with 13 bases between. CDR3 length equals 15 residues.

This chain links TRBV11-2 with TRBJ2-5, with 7 bases that match TRBD2. After removal of 4 bases from V and 7 bases from J, the junction contained 9 bases not matched to a gene. The CDR3 sequence is 14 residues long. Germline CDR1 and CDR2: SGHAT and FQNNGV. The chain's CDR3 is CASSSARGRWTQYF. In DNA form, the CDR3 reads TGTGCCAGCAGCTCCGCGCGGGGGAGATGGACCCAGTACTTC.

This chain uses TRBV11-2 with TRBJ2-7; D may be TRBD2 (6 bases). The V end lost 2 bases, the J end lost 2 bases, and 13 bases lay between the germline ends. The germline gives CDR1 SGHAT, CDR2 FQNNGV. This CDR3 has 15 residues. CDR3 loop: CASSLQSGVAYEQYF. The CDR3, as DNA: TGTGCCAGCAGCTTACAATCGGGGGTGGCCTACGAGCAGTACTTC.

This clone was counted a single time. The chain carries TRBV28 and TRBJ2-7; 12 nucleotides align to TRBD2. J was trimmed by 2 bases and V by 6 bases; bases with no gene match: 5. The CDR3 length is 15 residues. Germline CDR1 and CDR2: MDHEN and SYDVKM. The CDR3 DNA is TGTGCCAGCAGCCCAACTAGCGGGAGGACCTACGAGCAGTACTTC. It specifies CASSPTSGRTYEQYF.

The chain uses TRBV2 and TRBJ1-1; possible D gene TRBD1, 5 bases. Germline V gene sequence: CDR1 SNHLY, CDR2 FYNNEI. The CDR3 is 13 residues long. Trimming removed 9 bases from V and 1 base from J, with 12 bases in between. DNA for the CDR3: TGTGCCAGTAAGGACACCGCGAACACTGAAGCTTTCTTT. It codes for CASKDTANTEAFF.

About this clone itself: Other DNA variants within this sample encode the same CDR3. J is TRBJ2-3 and V is TRBV9; D gene unclear. The CDR3 length is 14 residues. V lost 1 base, J lost 0 bases, and 6 bases lay in between. CDR1 is SGDLS and CDR2 is YYNGEE in the germline V gene. Here the CDR3 DNA reads TGTGCCAGCAGCGTAAGCCCTAGCACAGATACGCAGTATTTT. It translates to CASSVSPSTDTQYF.

The chain employs TRBV5-1 and TRBJ1-1, with unresolved D. Germline values: CDR1 SGHRS, CDR2 YFSETQ. Trimming left V 0 bases short and J 2 bases short, with 8 bases between. CDR3 length: 14 amino acids. CDR3 loop: CASSLGGFNTEAFF. The DNA for the CDR3 is TGCGCCAGCAGCTTGGGAGGGTTTAACACTGAAGCTTTCTTT.

The CDR3 is CASSLAPGTAYGYTF. DNA for the CDR3: TGCGCCAGCAGCTTGGCCCCCGGGACAGCTTATGGCTACACCTTC. This chain connects TRBV5-1 to TRBJ1-2, with 7 bases matching TRBD1. The CDR3 totals 15 residues. V gave up 0 bases and J gave up 5 bases; unmatched junction bases: 7. Germline CDR1 reads SGHRS; CDR2 reads YFSETQ.